One sample yielded the 20 T cell receptor beta chains listed below, sequenced in a study of response to subunit inactivated influenza vaccine. TCRdb re-called the RT-PCR reads through MiXCR, storing one row per CDR3 protein. The top ten hold about an eighth of the sample, which has some 500,000 distinct CDR3 sequences, 13% seen once. The source was PBMCs from blood, collected roughly 45 days after vaccination. The receptors were sampled from a man in his forties or fifties who received an inactivated influenza vaccine.

The chain uses TRBV6-5 and TRBJ2-7; TRBD1 is a possible D gene (6 bases). This CDR3 region has 15 residues. V was cut by 4 bases and J by 6 bases, with 19 bases left in between. CDR1 is MNHEY, CDR2 SVGAGI, per germline. CDR3 protein: CASSSGRRGGGEQYF. CDR3 nucleotides: TGTGCCAGCAGTTCGGGTAGGAGAGGGGGTGGCGAGCAGTACTTC.

The chain combines TRBV4-3 with TRBJ2-5, with D uncertain. The V gene lost 4 bases and the J gene lost 7 bases, with 16 bases spanning the gap. Germline lookup yields CDR1 LGHNA and CDR2 YSLEER. This CDR3 region has 14 residues. The CDR3 loop reads CASSRKRVSGTQYF. DNA for the CDR3: TGCGCCAGCAGCCGAAAACGGGTATCTGGGACCCAGTACTTC.

CDR3 residues: CASQLAGDYNEQFF. The DNA of the CDR3 is TGTGCCAGTCAACTAGCGGGGGATTACAATGAGCAGTTCTTC. V usage is TRBV10-3 and J usage is TRBJ2-1; 11 bases match TRBD2. The CDR3 length is 14 residues. Trimming at V came to 10 bases and at J to 4 bases, leaving 6 bases not matched to a gene. Germline values: CDR1 ENHRY, CDR2 SYGVKD.

This clonotype appeared a few times. V usage is TRBV6-2 or TRBV6-3 and J usage is TRBJ2-3; 12 bases map to TRBD2. This CDR3 is 16 amino acids long. The V and J ends lost 2 bases and 0 bases, in that order; junction bases with no gene match: 0. Looked up from germline, CDR1 is MNHEY and CDR2 is SVGEGT. CDR3: CASSYGTSGSTDTQYF. In nucleotides, the CDR3 is TGTGCCAGCAGTTACGGGACTAGCGGGAGCACAGATACGCAGTATTTT.

Notes on this clonotype: A junction boundary mismatches the germline segment, possibly from a read error. The rearrangement joins TRBV7-9 to TRBJ2-5, with 8 positions matching TRBD2. The V gene's germline CDR1 is SEHNR and CDR2 FQNEAQ (reference sequence). The length of the CDR3 is 14 residues. The CDR3 loop reads CASSLASGSETQYF. CDR3 nucleotide sequence: TGTGCCAGCAGCCTAGCGAGCGGGAGCGAGACCCAGTACTTC.

This chain links TRBV29-1 with TRBJ2-6; possibly TRBD1 for D (5 bases). V lost 2 bases and J lost 0, with 17 bases in between. In germline, CDR1 is SQVTM, CDR2 ANQGSEA. This CDR3 contains 18 residues. This CDR3 reads CSVELSGRGHSGANVLTF. The DNA of the CDR3 is TGCAGCGTTGAATTATCGGGTAGGGGCCACTCTGGGGCCAACGTCCTGACTTTC.

In its sample, this clonotype was seen a few times. The chain joins TRBV12-3 or TRBV12-4 to TRBJ2-6; a possible D gene is TRBD2 (6 bases). V dropped 5 bases and J dropped 2 bases, with 16 bases sitting between them. CDR3 length equals 17 residues. The CDR3 DNA is TGTGCCAGCAGTCCCGGGGGAGGAGATCCTGGGGCCAACGTCCTGACTTTC. Protein sequence: CASSPGGGDPGANVLTF.

This clonotype was picked up a small number of times. This chain connects TRBV20-1 to TRBJ2-5; 12 bases are a match to TRBD1. The CDR3 extends over 15 amino acids. CDR1 is DFQATT and CDR2 is SNEGSKA in the germline V gene (reference sequence). Trimming cost V 6 bases and J 2 bases; bases outside gene matches: 7. The CDR3: CSASGDRGPQETQYF. CDR3 nucleotide sequence: TGCAGTGCCTCTGGGGACAGGGGGCCTCAAGAGACCCAGTACTTC.

V and J are TRBV4-2 and TRBJ2-7, with a possible D match to TRBD2 (5 bases). The V end was cut by 4 bases, the J end by 3 bases, with 25 bases between. The CDR3 is made up of 18 amino acids. Per germline, CDR1 LGHNA and CDR2 YNFKEQ. CDR3 loop: CASSPVGTTPTEGYEQYF. The CDR3 bases are TGTGCCAGCAGCCCCGTGGGAACGACACCCACTGAGGGCTACGAGCAGTACTTC.

This clonotype was recorded at least ten times. The rearrangement joins TRBV10-3 to TRBJ1-2, with D perhaps matching TRBD1 (5 bases). The CDR3 extends over 17 amino acids. V was cut by 5 bases and J by 3 bases, with 22 bases left in between. Per germline, CDR1 ENHRY and CDR2 SYGVKD. The CDR3: CAISLTGQILDHYGYTF. The DNA for the CDR3 is TGTGCCATCAGTCTTACAGGCCAGATCCTCGATCACTATGGCTACACCTTC.

The table lists this clonotype with a few counts. CDR3 sequence: CASSVVSGGTEAFF. The CDR3 DNA sequence: TGTGCCAGCAGCGTAGTATCCGGGGGCACTGAAGCTTTCTTT. The chain uses TRBV9 and TRBJ1-1; D is perhaps TRBD1 (5 bases). The CDR3 loop spans 14 amino acids. The germline CDR1 and CDR2 sequences are SGDLS and YYNGEE. Trimming shortened V by 0 bases and J by 4 bases, and 10 bases separated the two germline ends.

This clonotype was recorded at least ten times. V usage is TRBV28 and J usage is TRBJ2-5; 7 bases are shared with TRBD1. Germline V lookup: CDR1 MDHEN, CDR2 SYDVKM. V lost 6 bases to trimming and J lost 5 bases; unmatched junction nucleotides: 9. CDR3 length equals 14 residues. CDR3 region: CASRPIQGLETQYF. CDR3 DNA: TGTGCCAGCAGACCAATACAGGGGTTGGAGACCCAGTACTTC.

V usage is TRBV6-1 and J usage is TRBJ2-1; 15 positions agree with TRBD2. V trimming: 4 bases; J trimming: 5 bases; junction bases outside the gene matches: 12. Germline loops: CDR1 MNHNS, CDR2 SASEGT. CDR3 length: 19 amino acids. The CDR3 DNA is TGTGCCAGCAGTGGCACCGGGACTAGCGGGAGGAATCGCCACAATGAGCAGTTCTTC. Translating gives CASSGTGTSGRNRHNEQFF.

This clonotype was found a few times. This chain joins TRBV4-1 and TRBJ2-3; possibly TRBD2 for D (6 bases). Germline values: CDR1 MGHRA, CDR2 YSYEKL. Trimming cost V 1 base and J 3 bases, with 14 bases left between them. The CDR3 loop spans 16 amino acids. The CDR3 loop is CASSQGGVGRTDTQYF. CDR3 sequence (DNA): TGCGCCAGCAGCCAAGGAGGGGTAGGGAGGACAGATACGCAGTATTTT.

The chain joins TRBV29-1 to TRBJ2-3; D is possibly TRBD2 (6 bases). The CDR3 is 14 amino acids. Germline-derived CDR1 and CDR2 are SQVTM and ANQGSEA. Trimming removed 7 bases from V and 1 base from J, with 15 bases in between. CDR3 residues: CSARWGVRTDTQYF. DNA of the CDR3: TGCAGCGCCCGGTGGGGGGTCCGCACAGATACGCAGTATTTT.

This clonotype was detected only once. This rearrangement joins TRBV20-1 to TRBJ1-1, with TRBD1 identical over 8 bases. The CDR3 length is 13 residues. The germline gives CDR1 DFQATT, CDR2 SNEGSKA (reference sequence). Trimming took 3 bases from V and 4 from J; bases not matched to a gene: 4. The CDR3 reads CSARQGASTEAFF. The CDR3, as DNA: TGCAGTGCTAGGCAGGGGGCAAGCACTGAAGCTTTCTTT.

J is TRBJ2-3 and V is TRBV7-9; the D is unclear. Between the trimmed V and J ends, which lost 2 bases and 1 base, there was a span of 4 bases. The CDR3 covers 13 residues. The germline V gene encodes CDR1 SEHNR and CDR2 FQNEAQ (reference sequence). CDR3 loop: CASSLSRTDTQYF. For the CDR3, the DNA is TGTGCCAGCAGCTTAAGCCGCACAGATACGCAGTATTTT.

This clonotype was counted between two and nine times. V is TRBV7-2 and J is TRBJ2-7; 7 nucleotides align to TRBD2. Germline CDR1 is SGHTA and CDR2 is FQGNSA. The V gene end was trimmed by 2 bases and the J gene end by 2 bases; junction bases not matched to a gene: 12. The CDR3 covers 17 residues. The CDR3 spells CASSLISHRDYPYEQYF. The DNA of the CDR3 is TGTGCCAGCAGCTTAATATCGCACCGGGACTACCCCTACGAGCAGTACTTC.

Many counts were recorded for this clonotype. The V and J genes are TRBV10-3 and TRBJ2-7; 8 positions match TRBD1. V gave up 6 bases and J gave up 3 bases; unmatched junction bases: 4. Germline CDR1 ENHRY, CDR2 SYGVKD. CDR3 size: 13 residues. Here the CDR3 reads CAISPGTGYEQYF. Here the CDR3 DNA reads TGTGCCATCAGCCCGGGGACAGGCTACGAGCAGTACTTC.

This clonotype was observed a few times. This chain uses TRBV7-2 with TRBJ2-1; D possibly matches TRBD1 or TRBD2 (5 bases each). Germline CDR1 and CDR2: SGHTA and FQGNSA. There are 13 residues in the CDR3. With 4 bases removed from V and 6 bases from J, the gap between germline ends came to 10 bases. DNA for the CDR3: TGTGCCAGCAGCTCAATTGGGGGCAATGAGCAGTTCTTC. This encodes CASSSIGGNEQFF.